This T cell receptor (beta chain) comes out of a study of shared clonotypes between healthy human individuals. TCRdb's copy holds only in-frame clones and misses some; the assay was immunoSEQ multiplex PCR. The data hold fewer than 2.5 million clones, with approximately 93% observed a single time. Healthy HIV-negative adults without recent acute infections or vaccinations served as donors. A CD45RA+ naive subset and a CD45RA-negative memory subset were split from CD4+ cells. The receptor's source is a man younger than 35 in good health. Some clones in this sample may be carry-over from other donors' samples. Sequencing was done on a sample of naive CD4+ T cells from PBMCs. As to subset: CD45RA+ positively selected.

The CDR3 sequence: CASSRTDGREKLFF. The DNA for the CDR3 is TGTGCCAGTAGTCGGACAGACGGGCGTGAAAAACTGTTTTTT. The chain couples TRBV19 to TRBJ1-4; D possibly corresponds to TRBD1 (6 bases). Germline V gives CDR1 LNHDA, CDR2 SQIVND (reference sequence). The CDR3 totals 14 residues. V lost 5 bases to trimming and J lost 7 bases, with 14 bases between them.